This TCR beta chain derives from a study of regulatory T cells in long-lasting Graves disease. CDR3 regions were amplified by Arm-PCR using iRepertoire HTBI primers to build TCR beta libraries. TCRdb re-analysed the multiplex PCR reads in MiXCR, keeping a single row per CDR3 protein. The sample gives about 350,000 distinct CDR3 sequences, about 16% of which show up once; around 20% is in the top ten. Concerning this clonotype itself: Its specificity is not known.

V gave up 4 bases and J gave up 5 bases, with 23 bases separating them. Germline V gene data show CDR1 as LGHDT and CDR2 as YNNKEL (reference sequence). This CDR3 contains 17 residues. The time point was: newly diagnosed GD, antithyroid drugs for less than 3 months. Extracted PBMC RNA gave rise to the TCR library. Points from the study as a whole: Accuracy might have suffered from few samples. The analysis examined peripheral blood only and excluded thyroid tissue.

This sample also belongs to another study, concerning T cells in Graves' hyperthyroidism and ophthalmopathy. That source adds: The HTBI set primed first-round TCR CDR3 RT-PCR.

Material: peripheral blood mononuclear cells (PBMCs), obtained at new diagnosis, from a patient treated with antithyroid drugs. The chain combines TRBV3-1 with TRBJ1-2; D ambiguous. The sequence was collected from a woman under 30 with Graves disease. The CDR3 loop reads CASSRGADGSAIYGYTF. The CDR3 nucleotides read TGTGCCAGCAGCCGGGGAGCGGACGGCAGCGCGATTTATGGCTACACCTTC.